The rows below give T cell receptor beta chains drawn from one sample of a study of blood T cell repertoires in COVID-19. The repertoire was sequenced with immunoSEQ multiplex PCR; TCRdb's copy has only in-frame clones and lacks some. The table records tens of thousands of clones, approximately 87% of them present only once. The sequencing input was peripheral blood. The receptors stem from a human donor in a cohort sampled during active COVID-19. The CDR3 runs from the conserved cysteine through the conserved F or W.

v_gene	j_gene	CDR3aa
TRBV6-1	TRBJ2-1	CASSEAGGPIYFF
TRBV27	TRBJ1-1	CASSFDEGRRAFF
TRBV5-6	TRBJ1-2	CASSHSTGYGYTF
TRBV2	TRBJ2-3	CASSGFFQGLAGGTDTQYF
TRBV5-4	TRBJ1-1	CASSSTTGTYTEAFF
TRBV5-1	TRBJ1-4	CASSWGERNEKLFF
TRBV5-1	TRBJ2-3	CASSLSDGTDTQYF
TRBV10-2	TRBJ2-3	CASSTRTGVDTQYF
TRBV4-3	TRBJ2-3	CASSQSGTGATDTQYF
TRBV15	TRBJ2-5	CATRLAGGETQYF
TRBV10-3	TRBJ2-1	CAISESASGTIEFF
TRBV5-1	TRBJ2-7	CASSLGSGGNEQYF
TRBV2	TRBJ1-5	CASSGGQYNQPQHF
TRBV18	TRBJ1-6	CASSFAGGSSPLHF
TRBV18	TRBJ2-1	CASSPGDRSGEQFF
TRBV4-2	TRBJ2-3	CASSQDPPEAGGADTQYF
TRBV28	TRBJ2-1	CASSLTGGYNEQFF
TRBV7-3	TRBJ2-5	CASSLMGRTGQETQYF
TRBV19	TRBJ2-7	CASSIEVPGGQYF
TRBV9	TRBJ2-2	CASSAGRGGLAGYTGELFF
TRBV24-1	TRBJ2-1	CATSDAGGSYNEQFF
TRBV2	TRBJ2-2	CASIREANTGELFF
TRBV18	TRBJ2-7	CASSPGTSSYEQYF
TRBV5-1	TRBJ2-2	CASSLGLAEPNTGELFF
TRBV4-1	TRBJ2-7	CASSQRGLGGYEQYF
TRBV6-5	TRBJ2-1	CASTLLGAGGNEQFF
TRBV24-1	TRBJ1-2	CATSDGQGANRGYTF
TRBV7-2	TRBJ2-7	CASSLVRFLGGGLHEQYF
TRBV4-1	TRBJ2-7	CASSQDPGHGGVAYEQYF
TRBV4-1	TRBJ2-3	CASSQDREFATDTQYF
TRBV18	TRBJ2-3	CASSPPSGGRDTQYF
TRBV2	TRBJ2-3	CASRYRLAGAEDTQYF
TRBV7-8	TRBJ2-1	CASSLVSLGREWANEQFF
TRBV5-1	TRBJ1-1	CASSLAGGSMNTEAFF
TRBV4-1	TRBJ1-4	CASGTLDRVDRATNEKLFF
TRBV10-3	TRBJ1-2	CAISERVEGTGDGYTF
TRBV6-2/TRBV6-3	TRBJ2-3	CASSFGLAGTSTDTQYF
TRBV2	TRBJ2-5	CASSEYGKETQYF
TRBV24-1	TRBJ2-2	CATSDLESGNTGELFF
TRBV7-3	TRBJ2-7	CASSERGGGQGADEQYF
TRBV5-1	TRBJ2-3	CASKEGGGTDTQYF
TRBV10-1	TRBJ2-7	CASSESDRREQYF
TRBV3-1/TRBV3-2	TRBJ2-2	CASSHAPSTGELFF
TRBV5-8	TRBJ2-7	CASTPGPSGLGGYF
TRBV19	TRBJ1-5	CASSINRGQGLSGGQPQHF